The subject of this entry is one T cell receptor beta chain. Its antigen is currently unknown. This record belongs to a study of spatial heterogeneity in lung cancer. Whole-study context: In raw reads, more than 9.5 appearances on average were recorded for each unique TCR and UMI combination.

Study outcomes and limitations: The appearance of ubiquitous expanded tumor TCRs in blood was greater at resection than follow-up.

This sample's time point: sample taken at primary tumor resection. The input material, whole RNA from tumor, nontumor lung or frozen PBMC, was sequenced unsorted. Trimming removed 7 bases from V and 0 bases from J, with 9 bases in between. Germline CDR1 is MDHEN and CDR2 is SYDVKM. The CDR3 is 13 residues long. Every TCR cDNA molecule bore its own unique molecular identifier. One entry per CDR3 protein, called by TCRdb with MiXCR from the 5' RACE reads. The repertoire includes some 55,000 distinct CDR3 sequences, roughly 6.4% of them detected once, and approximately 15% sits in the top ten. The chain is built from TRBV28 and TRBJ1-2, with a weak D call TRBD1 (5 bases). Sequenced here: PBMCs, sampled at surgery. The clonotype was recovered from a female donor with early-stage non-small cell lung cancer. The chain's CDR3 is CASNPGSNYGYTF. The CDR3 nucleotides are TGTGCCAGCAATCCAGGGTCTAACTATGGCTACACCTTC.